A single sample is the source of the 21 T cell receptor beta chains below, sequenced in a study of blood T cell repertoires in COVID-19. Some clones are missing from TCRdb's copy, which holds only in-frame ones; the method was immunoSEQ multiplex PCR. Here the sample spans around 99,000 clones, 80% being singletons. The specimen was peripheral blood. These receptors all come from a man over 45 who had recovered from COVID-19.

This clone was recorded only once. The chain joins TRBV4-2 to TRBJ2-3; a weak D match, TRBD1 (6 bases). The germline gives CDR1 LGHNA, CDR2 YNFKEQ. Trimming removed 0 bases at V and 4 bases at J, with 11 bases between. The CDR3 spans 15 residues. The CDR3 DNA follows: TGTGCCAGCAGCCAAGAGAACAGGGTGGCAGATACGCAGTATTTT. Its protein is CASSQENRVADTQYF.

The V gene is TRBV7-9, the J gene TRBJ2-5; tentatively, D is TRBD2 (6 bases). V was pared by 0 bases and J by 2 bases, with 10 bases between. The CDR3 spans 15 residues. Germline V gene data show CDR1 as SEHNR and CDR2 as FQNEAQ (reference sequence). CDR3 in DNA: TGTGCCAGCAGCTTAGCTAGCGGAAAACAAGAGACCCAGTACTTC. Amino acid sequence: CASSLASGKQETQYF. Complete variable domain (other parts from reference TRBV7-9 and TRBJ2-5): DTGVSQNPRHKITKRGQNVTFRCDPISEHNRLYWYRQTLGQGPEFLTYFQNEAQLEKSRLLSDRFSAERPKGSFSTLEIQRTEQGDSAMYLCASSLASGKQETQYFGPGTRLLVL.

CDR3 residues: CASRKGTGDTYEQYF. For the CDR3, the DNA is TGTGCCAGCAGGAAGGGGACAGGGGATACCTACGAGCAGTACTTC. The chain employs TRBV2 and TRBJ2-7; 10 bases align to TRBD1. The CDR3 has 15 amino acids. In germline, CDR1 is SNHLY, CDR2 FYNNEI. Trimming took 6 bases from V and 2 from J; bases not matched to a gene: 7.

V gene TRBV5-6 combines with J gene TRBJ1-5, with no clear D. The CDR3 is made up of 15 amino acids. Trimming took 2 bases from V and 0 from J, leaving 9 bases between them. Germline CDR1 and CDR2: SGHDT and YYEEEE. This chain's CDR3 is CASSFQVYSNQPQHF. The DNA for the CDR3 is TGTGCCAGCAGCTTCCAGGTTTATAGCAATCAGCCCCAGCATTTT.

The rearrangement uses TRBV5-4 and TRBJ2-6, with TRBD1 matching over 8 bases. J gave up 0 bases and V 4 bases, and 9 bases lay outside the gene matches. Germline CDR1 and CDR2: SGHNT and YYREEE (reference sequence). The CDR3 spans 18 residues. The DNA for the CDR3 is TGTGCCAGCAGCCCCACCGGGACAGGCACCTCTGGGGCCAACGTCCTGACTTTC. As protein: CASSPTGTGTSGANVLTF. Together with reference TRBV5-4 and TRBJ2-6, the CDR3 gives the full variable domain: ETGVTQSPTHLIKTRGQQVTLRCSSQSGHNTVSWYQQALGQGPQFIFQYYREEENGRGNFPPRFSGLQFPNYSSELNVNALELDDSALYLCASSPTGTGTSGANVLTFGAGSRLTVL.

The table lists this clone with many counts. The CDR3 sequence: CASSVDRVQETQYF. The CDR3, as DNA: TGTGCCAGCAGCGTCGACAGGGTTCAAGAGACCCAGTACTTC. This chain joins TRBV7-2 and TRBJ2-5; TRBD1 matches 7 bases. In germline, CDR1 is SGHTA, CDR2 FQGNSA. V lost 5 bases to trimming and J lost 2 bases; unmatched junction nucleotides: 5. The CDR3 totals 14 residues.

The genes are TRBV30 and TRBJ1-4; 8 bases are shared with TRBD1. The CDR3 runs to 14 residues. Germline trimming cut 4 bases from V and 7 bases from J; bases unmatched to any gene: 8. The germline CDR1 and CDR2 sequences are GTSNPN and SVGIG (reference sequence). The CDR3 nucleotides are TGTGCCTGGAACCAGGGGGCAAGTGGTGAAAAACTGTTTTTT. Translated: CAWNQGASGEKLFF.

This chain uses TRBV28 with TRBJ1-1; D is possibly TRBD1 (5 bases). The CDR3 has 14 amino acids. V shed 4 bases and J shed 11 bases, with 20 bases lying between them. Germline V CDR1 and CDR2: MDHEN, SYDVKM. The CDR3 nucleotides are TGTGCCAGCAGTTCAACAGGCTCGGGCGCTAAGGCTTTCTTT. It encodes CASSSTGSGAKAFF.

In its sample, this clone was seen once. J is TRBJ1-2 and V is TRBV10-3, with TRBD1 matching 8 bases. CDR1 is ENHRY and CDR2 is SYGVKD in the germline V gene. V trimming: 10 bases; J trimming: 7 bases; junction bases outside the gene matches: 17. The CDR3 totals 15 residues. This CDR3 is CATKAGQGNGGGYTF. The CDR3 DNA sequence: TGTGCCACCAAAGCCGGACAGGGAAACGGTGGTGGCTACACCTTC.

This clone was counted only a few times. The chain carries TRBV5-1 and TRBJ2-1; perhaps TRBD2 as D (6 bases). Germline CDR1 is SGHRS and CDR2 is YFSETQ. The V gene lost 3 bases and the J gene lost 8 bases, with 12 bases spanning the gap. The CDR3 contains 13 residues. CDR3 sequence reads: CASSSTGSYEQFF. The CDR3 DNA is TGCGCCAGCAGCTCGACCGGGAGCTATGAGCAGTTCTTC.

The gene calls are TRBV6-2 or TRBV6-3 and TRBJ2-7; the D is unclear. CDR1 is MNHEY and CDR2 is SVGEGT in the germline V gene. CDR3 length equals 11 residues. Trimming took 4 bases from V and 6 from J, leaving 7 bases between them. Here the CDR3 DNA reads TGTGCCAGCAGTTCAAAGCGCGAGCAGTACTTC. Its translation is CASSSKREQYF.

This chain connects TRBV12-3 or TRBV12-4 to TRBJ2-7, with D perhaps matching TRBD2 (5 bases). The CDR3 has 12 residues. V lost 7 bases and J lost 5, with 12 bases in between. This CDR3 reads CASTKGGNEQYF. The CDR3, as DNA: TGTGCCAGCACCAAAGGAGGAAACGAGCAGTACTTC.

The chain combines TRBV2 with TRBJ2-5, with D possibly being TRBD2 (6 bases). Germline V gene data show CDR1 as SNHLY and CDR2 as FYNNEI. The V and J ends lost 6 bases and 5 bases respectively, with 13 bases between them. The CDR3 covers 13 residues. This CDR3 reads CASSQTSGETQYF. CDR3 DNA sequence: TGTGCCAGCAGCCAGACTAGTGGGGAGACCCAGTACTTC.

In this sample, this clone turned up a few times. The chain carries TRBV6-2 or TRBV6-3 and TRBJ2-7; 11 nucleotides match TRBD2. V gave up 5 bases and J gave up 3 bases; unmatched junction bases: 6. Germline CDR1 is MNHEY and CDR2 is SVGEGT. The CDR3 loop spans 15 amino acids. The DNA of the CDR3 is TGTGCCAGCAGTACAAACGGACTAGCGGGCTACGAGCAGTACTTC. It specifies CASSTNGLAGYEQYF.

The chain is built from TRBV18 and TRBJ1-5; a weak D match, TRBD1 (6 bases). The CDR3 consists of 17 residues. Trimming removed 2 bases at V and 3 bases at J, with 17 bases between. Germline CDR1 KGHSH, CDR2 LQKENI. Written as DNA, the CDR3 is TGTGCCAGCTCACCATCGCCAGGGGCCCAGAACAATCAGCCCCAGCATTTT. It is translated as CASSPSPGAQNNQPQHF.

This chain uses TRBV5-6 with TRBJ1-2; no reliable D call. Trimming removed 2 bases at V and 0 bases at J, with 5 bases between. Germline loops: CDR1 SGHDT, CDR2 YYEEEE. The CDR3 length is 13 residues. This CDR3 is CASSFGSNYGYTF. DNA for the CDR3: TGTGCCAGCAGCTTTGGCTCTAACTATGGCTACACCTTC. Using reference TRBV5-6 and TRBJ1-2 for the parts outside the CDR3, the full variable domain is DAGVTQSPTHLIKTRGQQVTLRCSPKSGHDTVSWYQQALGQGPQFIFQYYEEEERQRGNFPDRFSGHQFPNYSSELNVNALLLGDSALYLCASSFGSNYGYTFGSGTRLTVV.

The chain has TRBV19 and TRBJ2-7; maybe TRBD1 (6 bases). Trimming stripped 5 bases from V and 4 bases from J, with 15 bases between. The CDR3 extends over 14 amino acids. Germline CDR1 reads LNHDA; CDR2 reads SQIVND (reference sequence). CDR3 sequence (DNA): TGTGCCAGTAGTCCTACAGGGTTCATTTACGAGCAGTACTTC. It yields the protein CASSPTGFIYEQYF.

This clone is a singleton in its sample. The chain joins TRBV3-1 (or the pseudogene TRBV3-2) to TRBJ1-1; D is uncertain. The germline V gene encodes CDR1 LGHDT and CDR2 YNNKEL (reference sequence). This CDR3 has 14 residues. V dropped 2 bases and J dropped 0 bases, with 7 bases sitting between them. The CDR3 DNA sequence: TGTGCCAGCAGCCAAAGCGATGTGAACACTGAAGCTTTCTTT. Translating gives CASSQSDVNTEAFF.

This chain joins TRBV5-4 and TRBJ2-3; D possibly corresponds to TRBD1 (6 bases). CDR3 size: 15 residues. V shed 0 bases and J shed 0 bases, with 8 bases lying between them. Germline CDR1 and CDR2: SGHNT and YYREEE (reference sequence). The CDR3: CASSLGGHSTDTQYF. The DNA for the CDR3 is TGTGCCAGCAGCTTGGGGGGACATAGCACAGATACGCAGTATTTT.

This rearrangement joins TRBV10-1 to TRBJ2-5; maybe TRBD1 (5 bases). The length of the CDR3 is 15 residues. Germline CDR1 and CDR2: WNHNN and SYGVQD (reference sequence). Trimming cost V 2 bases and J 5 bases, with 15 bases left between them. This chain's CDR3 is CASSEGRGWHETQYF. CDR3 nucleotides: TGCGCCAGCAGTGAGGGAAGGGGATGGCATGAGACCCAGTACTTC.

The V call is TRBV6-2 or TRBV6-3, the J call TRBJ2-7, with D perhaps TRBD1 (6 bases). Trimming stripped 4 bases from V and 0 bases from J, with 16 bases between. Germline V gene lookup returns CDR1 MNHEY and CDR2 SVGEGT. This CDR3 is built from 16 residues. DNA of the CDR3: TGTGCCAGCAGTTGGGGGAACAGGGCCCACTCCTACGAGCAGTACTTC. Its protein product is CASSWGNRAHSYEQYF.